One T cell receptor beta chain is described in this entry. This sample is part of a study of graft-versus-host responses after intestinal transplantation. Looking at the study overall: Each of the recipients got a multivisceral, liver-intestinal, or isolated intestinal transplant. For two to three years after anti-thymocyte globulin induction, all recipients took tacrolimus and steroids.

The assay was immunoSEQ multiplex PCR, and TCRdb's table has in-frame clones only and misses some. The profile covers 77,000 or so clones, with 92% appearing a single time and approximately 0.7% taken by the ten largest. The V gene lost 2 bases and the J gene lost 5 bases, with 14 bases spanning the gap. The CDR3 is made up of 15 amino acids. Per germline, CDR1 SGHDT and CDR2 YYEEEE. The material sequenced was PBMCs, taken 98 days after intestinal transplantation. The rearrangement uses TRBV5-6 and TRBJ2-1; D is undetermined. The clonotype comes from a human patient who received an intestinal transplant, so some T cells may come from the graft donor. The CDR3 region has the DNA TGTGCCAGCAGCTTTTGGTTGTCGATGGACAATGAGCAGTTCTTC. Residues: CASSFWLSMDNEQFF.